The 24 T cell receptor beta chains listed next were all sequenced from one sample in a study of graft-versus-host responses after intestinal transplantation. Clones were sequenced by immunoSEQ multiplex PCR, and TCRdb holds only the in-frame ones, with some missing. The table records tens of thousands of clones, 94% of them present only once. The antigens these receptors bind are not known. The specimen was unstimulated CD4+ T cells sorted from spleen or lymph node cells, collected before transplant. The source is a human donor who was the organ donor for an intestinal transplant.

This chain links TRBV14 with TRBJ1-2, with 10 bases that match TRBD1. This CDR3 is 15 amino acids long. Germline assignment: CDR1 SGHDN and CDR2 FVKESK. The ends lost 3 bases at V and 4 bases at J; junction bases unmatched: 5. The CDR3 sequence: CASSQTGGGSYGYTF. Here the CDR3 DNA reads TGTGCCAGCAGCCAGACAGGGGGCGGCTCCTATGGCTACACCTTC.

The chain employs TRBV10-3 and TRBJ2-7; unclear D gene. V was shortened by 8 bases and J by 6 bases, with 17 bases between the two germline ends. This CDR3 region has 13 residues. The germline CDR1 and CDR2 sequences are ENHRY and SYGVKD. The CDR3 DNA reads TGTGCCATCCTCTCCGATCCGGCCGGCGAGCAGTACTTC. Its translation: CAILSDPAGEQYF.

The V call is TRBV4-3, the J call TRBJ2-7; D remains unclear. From germline, CDR1 is LGHNA and CDR2 YSLEER. V dropped 1 base and J dropped 3 bases, with 10 bases sitting between them. This CDR3 comprises 14 residues. CDR3 residues: CASSQVREIYEQYF. CDR3 coding DNA: TGCGCCAGCAGCCAAGTCCGAGAGATCTACGAGCAGTACTTC.

The chain joins TRBV28 to TRBJ1-6, with TRBD1 identical over 9 bases. Germline lookup yields CDR1 MDHEN and CDR2 SYDVKM. There are 15 residues in the CDR3. V gave up 6 bases and J gave up 7 bases; unmatched junction bases: 7. CDR3 protein: CASRGQGLENSPLHF. Written as DNA, the CDR3 is TGTGCCAGCAGGGGACAGGGATTGGAAAATTCACCCCTCCACTTT. Looking up the rest from reference TRBV28 and TRBJ1-6 gives the full variable domain: DVKVTQSSRYLVKRTGEKVFLECVQDMDHENMFWYRQDPGLGLRLIYFSYDVKMKEKGDIPEGYSVSREKKERFSLILESASTNQTSMYLCASRGQGLENSPLHFGNGTRLTVT.

The chain combines TRBV2 with TRBJ1-2; the D gene is possibly TRBD1 (5 bases). Between the trimmed V and J ends, which lost 7 bases and 2 bases, there was a span of 14 bases. This CDR3 comprises 14 residues. The germline V gene encodes CDR1 SNHLY and CDR2 FYNNEI. CDR3 DNA sequence: TGTGCCAGCAATTCAAACAGGCAGAACTATGGCTACACCTTC. Amino acids: CASNSNRQNYGYTF.

A single count supports this clone. The V and J genes are TRBV7-2 and TRBJ2-3; 10 bases map to TRBD2. V shed 1 base and J 6 bases; nucleotides not matched to a gene: 7. From germline, CDR1 is SGHTA and CDR2 FQGNSA. This CDR3 spans 16 amino acids. CDR3 amino acids: CASSLVATSGSDTQYF. In DNA form, the CDR3 reads TGTGCCAGCAGCTTAGTGGCGACTAGCGGGTCCGATACGCAGTATTTT.

The genes are TRBV19 and TRBJ1-5, with 7 positions matching TRBD1. Trimming cost V 6 bases and J 4 bases; bases outside gene matches: 6. The V gene's germline CDR1 is LNHDA and CDR2 SQIVND (reference sequence). This CDR3 has 14 residues. CDR3 sequence reads: CASSLQGRNQPQHF. The CDR3 DNA reads TGTGCCAGTAGCTTACAGGGGCGAAATCAGCCCCAGCATTTT.

The chain employs TRBV19 and TRBJ2-3; D is uncertain. With 6 bases removed from V and 0 bases from J, the gap between germline ends came to 7 bases. The CDR3 has 13 amino acids. Germline assignment: CDR1 LNHDA and CDR2 SQIVND (reference sequence). Here the CDR3 reads CASRKKSTDTQYF. The CDR3 bases are TGTGCCAGTAGGAAAAAAAGCACAGATACGCAGTATTTT.

This sequence joins TRBV4-3 and TRBJ1-4; 9 nucleotides match TRBD1. Looked up from germline, CDR1 is LGHNA and CDR2 is YSLEER. This CDR3 region has 16 residues. Losses at the gene ends were 0 bases for V and 8 bases for J; bases not matched to a gene: 7. The CDR3 here is CASSQETGTGNEKLFF. The CDR3 DNA sequence: TGCGCCAGCAGCCAAGAGACCGGGACAGGGAACGAAAAACTGTTTTTT.

DNA for the CDR3: TGCGCCAGCAGCTTGGAAGGGATCCAGCCCCAGCATTTT. Translation gives CASSLEGIQPQHF. The V call is TRBV5-1, the J call TRBJ1-5; D unresolved. CDR3 length equals 13 residues. V was pared by 0 bases and J by 7 bases, with 8 bases between. Germline lookup yields CDR1 SGHRS and CDR2 YFSETQ. The full variable domain, in which reference TRBV5-1 and TRBJ1-5 provide the parts outside the CDR3, is KAGVTQTPRYLIKTRGQQVTLSCSPISGHRSVSWYQQTPGQGLQFLFEYFSETQRNKGNFPGRFSGRQFSNSRSEMNVSTLELGDSALYLCASSLEGIQPQHFGDGTRLSIL.

This chain links TRBV4-2 with TRBJ1-5, with D possibly being TRBD1 (5 bases). Germline loops: CDR1 LGHNA, CDR2 YNFKEQ. There are 15 residues in the CDR3. The V and J ends lost 1 base and 7 bases respectively, with 14 bases between them. CDR3 DNA: TGTGCCAGCAGCCAAGCTGATCGGGGCGGACAGCCCCAGCATTTT. Translation: CASSQADRGGQPQHF.

The chain carries TRBV7-9 and TRBJ1-1, with unresolved D. Looked up from germline, CDR1 is SEHNR and CDR2 is FQNEAQ (reference sequence). The length of the CDR3 is 14 residues. The ends were cut back, 2 bases at V and 0 bases at J, with 7 bases in the middle. The CDR3 loop reads CASSLHGMNTEAFF. In DNA form, the CDR3 reads TGTGCCAGCAGCTTACACGGGATGAACACTGAAGCTTTCTTT.

This chain connects TRBV2 to TRBJ1-4; D gene ambiguous. V lost 6 bases and J 5 bases, leaving 7 bases between the germline ends. This CDR3 is built from 12 residues. The germline gives CDR1 SNHLY, CDR2 FYNNEI. CDR3 loop: CASSRSNEKLFF. CDR3 coding DNA: TGTGCCAGCAGCCGGTCGAATGAAAAACTGTTTTTT.

This sequence joins TRBV9 and TRBJ1-2; 10 bases fit TRBD1. Looked up from germline, CDR1 is SGDLS and CDR2 is YYNGEE. The CDR3 totals 15 residues. With V trimmed by 3 bases and J by 8 bases, 10 bases remained unmatched. CDR3 sequence: CASSERDRGVRGYTF. CDR3 bases: TGTGCCAGCAGCGAGAGGGACAGGGGAGTTCGAGGCTACACCTTC.

The V call is TRBV28, the J call TRBJ2-7, with TRBD1 matching over 9 bases. J was trimmed by 0 bases and V by 3 bases; bases with no gene match: 6. CDR3 size: 16 residues. Per germline, CDR1 MDHEN and CDR2 SYDVKM. In nucleotides, the CDR3 is TGTGCCAGCAGTTTCCCCCGGGACAGGGCCTCCTACGAGCAGTACTTC. Protein: CASSFPRDRASYEQYF.

The DNA for the CDR3 is TGTGCCAGCAGCTTGGGTATTAGCGGGGAGGTCCAAGAGACCCAGTACTTC. It encodes CASSLGISGEVQETQYF. This chain joins TRBV5-4 and TRBJ2-5; 8 bases agree with TRBD2. This CDR3 contains 17 residues. Germline assignment: CDR1 SGHNT and CDR2 YYREEE (reference sequence). The trim removed 0 bases at V and 1 base at J, leaving 8 bases unmatched.

The rearrangement links TRBV7-2 to TRBJ2-1; maybe TRBD1 (5 bases). CDR1 SGHTA and CDR2 FQGNSA come from the germline V gene. Trimming stripped 1 base from V and 7 bases from J, with 11 bases between. The CDR3 spans 14 residues. The CDR3 loop is CASSLDRGLNEQFF. CDR3 coding DNA: TGTGCCAGCAGCTTAGATAGGGGATTGAATGAGCAGTTCTTC. Together with reference TRBV7-2 and TRBJ2-1, the CDR3 gives the full variable domain: GAGVSQSPSNKVTEKGKDVELRCDPISGHTALYWYRQSLGQGLEFLIYFQGNSAPDKSGLPSDRFSAERTGGSVSTLTIQRTQQEDSAVYLCASSLDRGLNEQFFGPGTRLTVL.

The chain couples TRBV7-9 to TRBJ2-1; 7 bases match TRBD2. The germline gives CDR1 SEHNR, CDR2 FQNEAQ (reference sequence). Trimming cost V 4 bases and J 0 bases; bases outside gene matches: 12. This CDR3 has 18 residues. CDR3: CASSSRDERGGSYNEQFF. DNA of the CDR3: TGTGCCAGCAGCTCCAGGGACGAGCGGGGAGGCTCCTACAATGAGCAGTTCTTC. The whole variable domain, filled in from reference TRBV7-9 and TRBJ2-1, reads DTGVSQNPRHKITKRGQNVTFRCDPISEHNRLYWYRQTLGQGPEFLTYFQNEAQLEKSRLLSDRFSAERPKGSFSTLEIQRTEQGDSAMYLCASSSRDERGGSYNEQFFGPGTRLTVL.

This clone was seen only once. This chain links TRBV5-1 with TRBJ2-1; D remains unclear. This CDR3 is 19 amino acids long. Per the germline V gene, CDR1 is SGHRS and CDR2 is YFSETQ. Trimming shortened V by 4 bases and J by 0 bases, and 23 bases separated the two germline ends. CDR3: CASSPNPVVGLSSYNEQFF. In DNA, the CDR3 is TGCGCCAGCAGCCCCAACCCCGTAGTGGGCTTGAGCTCCTACAATGAGCAGTTCTTC.

The rearrangement joins TRBV18 to TRBJ2-3; 11 positions agree with TRBD2. J was trimmed by 4 bases and V by 0 bases; bases with no gene match: 6. CDR3 size: 17 residues. From germline, CDR1 is KGHSH and CDR2 LQKENI. CDR3 sequence (DNA): TGTGCCAGCTCACCACCGTCGAGTAGCGGGGGGGCAGATACGCAGTATTTT. Translated, it gives CASSPPSSSGGADTQYF. Filled out from reference TRBV18 and TRBJ2-3, the complete variable domain reads NAGVMQNPRHLVRRRGQEARLRCSPMKGHSHVYWYRQLPEEGLKFMVYLQKENIIDESGMPKERFSAEFPKEGPSILRIQQVVRGDSAAYFCASSPPSSSGGADTQYFGPGTRLTVL.

About this clone: The junction shows a germline mismatch at one end, possibly a read error. The chain uses TRBV6-9 and TRBJ2-7; 9 nucleotides align to TRBD2. The CDR3 loop spans 14 amino acids. Looked up from germline, CDR1 is MNHGY and CDR2 is SVAAGI. The CDR3 DNA reads as TGTGCCAGCAGCACCGGGACTAGCTCCCACGAGCAGTACTTC. Amino acid sequence: CASSTGTSSHEQYF.

The chain is built from TRBV27 and TRBJ1-5; D is unresolved. The germline V gene has CDR1 MNHEY and CDR2 SMNVEV (reference sequence). V was pared by 0 bases and J by 3 bases, with 15 bases between. The CDR3 runs 17 residues. In DNA form, the CDR3 reads TGTGCCAGCAGTTTATCGAGGAGGGTCGGGAACAATCAGCCCCAGCATTTT. Translated, it gives CASSLSRRVGNNQPQHF.

This chain joins TRBV30 and TRBJ1-2; tentatively, D is TRBD1 (5 bases). The CDR3 consists of 14 residues. Trimming shortened V by 3 bases and J by 0 bases, and 11 bases separated the two germline ends. Germline-derived CDR1 and CDR2 are GTSNPN and SVGIG (reference sequence). CDR3: CAWSPGHPNYGYTF. CDR3 sequence (DNA): TGTGCCTGGAGCCCTGGACATCCTAACTATGGCTACACCTTC. The full variable domain, with the rest looked up from reference TRBV30 and TRBJ1-2, is SQTIHQWPATLVQPVGSPLSLECTVEGTSNPNLYWYRQAAGRGLQLLFYSVGIGQISSEVPQNLSASRPQDRQFILSSKKLLLSDSGFYLCAWSPGHPNYGYTFGSGTRLTVV.

CDR3 sequence (DNA): TGTGCCAGCAGCCAAGACACCGGGACAGGGGGATCCTACTATGGCTACACCTTC. The encoded protein is CASSQDTGTGGSYYGYTF. V usage is TRBV4-2 and J usage is TRBJ1-2; 11 bases fit TRBD1. The CDR3 contains 18 residues. The ends lost 0 bases at V and 3 bases at J; junction bases unmatched: 9. Germline V lookup: CDR1 LGHNA, CDR2 YNFKEQ.